This T cell receptor (beta chain) was recorded in a study of blood T cell repertoires in COVID-19. In the study overall: Both acute and convalescent COVID-19 samples were obtained from the United States, Italy and Spain.

The CDR3 is 16 residues long. With V trimmed by 6 bases and J by 4 bases, 14 bases remained unmatched. Germline CDR1 SNHLY, CDR2 FYNNEI. Original processing notes: Reference gene primer amplification in the assay estimated nucleated cell counts. TCRdb's table, derived via immunoSEQ multiplex PCR, lists solely in-frame clones and lacks some. V and J calls and clone size are as listed in that table; D and trimming were resolved from the DNA. The table includes fewer than 450,000 clones, approximately 88% detected once. Sequenced input: peripheral blood. This chain links TRBV2 with TRBJ1-2; 7 bases agree with TRBD1. The origin of this receptor is a woman in her fifties or sixties with COVID-19, enrolled during active disease. For the CDR3, the DNA is TGTGCCAGCAGCCTCCCTCGGGACAGCGCCGTCTATGGCTACACCTTC. Protein: CASSLPRDSAVYGYTF.